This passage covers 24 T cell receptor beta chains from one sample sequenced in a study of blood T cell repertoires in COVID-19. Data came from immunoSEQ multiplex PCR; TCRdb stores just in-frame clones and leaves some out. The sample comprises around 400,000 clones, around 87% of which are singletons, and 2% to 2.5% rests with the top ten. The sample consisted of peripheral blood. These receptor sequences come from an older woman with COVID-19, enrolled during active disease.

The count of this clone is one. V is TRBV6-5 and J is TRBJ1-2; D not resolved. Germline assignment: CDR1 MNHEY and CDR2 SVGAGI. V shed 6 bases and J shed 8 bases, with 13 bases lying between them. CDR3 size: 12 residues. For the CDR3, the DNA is TGTGCCAGCAGAGACTCCGATCGGGGCTACACCTTC. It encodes CASRDSDRGYTF.

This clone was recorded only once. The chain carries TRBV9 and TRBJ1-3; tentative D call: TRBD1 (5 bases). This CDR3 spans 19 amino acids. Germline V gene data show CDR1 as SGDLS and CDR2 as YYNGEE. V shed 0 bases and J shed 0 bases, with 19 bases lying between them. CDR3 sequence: CASSVETGTRQSSGNTIYF. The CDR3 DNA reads TGTGCCAGCAGCGTAGAGACCGGAACCAGACAGAGCTCTGGAAACACCATATATTTT.

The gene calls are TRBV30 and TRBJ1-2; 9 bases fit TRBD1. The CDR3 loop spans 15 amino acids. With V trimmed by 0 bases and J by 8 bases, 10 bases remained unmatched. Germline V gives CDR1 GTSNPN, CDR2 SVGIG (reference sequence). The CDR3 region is CAWSVLGQGRWGYTF. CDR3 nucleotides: TGTGCCTGGAGTGTATTAGGACAGGGGCGCTGGGGCTACACCTTC.

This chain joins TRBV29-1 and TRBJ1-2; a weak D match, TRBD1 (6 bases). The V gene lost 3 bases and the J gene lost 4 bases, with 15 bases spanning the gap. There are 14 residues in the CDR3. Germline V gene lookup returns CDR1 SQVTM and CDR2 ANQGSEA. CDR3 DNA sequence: TGCAGCGTTGAGAACAGGGAGGGAATCTATGGCTACACCTTC. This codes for CSVENREGIYGYTF.

In DNA, the CDR3 is TGTGCCAGCGGTTCTCAGAACTACGAGCAGTACTTC. This codes for CASGSQNYEQYF. This chain links TRBV27 with TRBJ2-7; D is ambiguous. With 8 bases removed from V and 3 bases from J, the gap between germline ends came to 11 bases. The CDR3 is 12 residues long. The germline V gene has CDR1 MNHEY and CDR2 SMNVEV (reference sequence).

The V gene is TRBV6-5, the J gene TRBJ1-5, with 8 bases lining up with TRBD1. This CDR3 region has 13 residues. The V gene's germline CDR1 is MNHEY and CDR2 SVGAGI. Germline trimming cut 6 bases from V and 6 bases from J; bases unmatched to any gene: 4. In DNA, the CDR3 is TGTGCCAGCAGGAGACAGGGGATTCAGCCCCAGCATTTT. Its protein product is CASRRQGIQPQHF.

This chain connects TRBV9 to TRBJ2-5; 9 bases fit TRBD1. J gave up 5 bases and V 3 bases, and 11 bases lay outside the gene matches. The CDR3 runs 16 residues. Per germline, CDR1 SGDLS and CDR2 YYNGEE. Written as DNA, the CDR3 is TGTGCCAGCAGCGCCAGATCGGGACAGGGTTCGGAGACCCAGTACTTC. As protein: CASSARSGQGSETQYF.

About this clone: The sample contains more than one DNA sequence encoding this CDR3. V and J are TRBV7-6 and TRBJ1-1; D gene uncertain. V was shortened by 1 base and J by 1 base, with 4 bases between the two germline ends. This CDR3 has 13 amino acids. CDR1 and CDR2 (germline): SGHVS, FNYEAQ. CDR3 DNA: TGTGCCAGCAGCTTAGGACAGAACACTGAAGCTTTCTTT. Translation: CASSLGQNTEAFF.

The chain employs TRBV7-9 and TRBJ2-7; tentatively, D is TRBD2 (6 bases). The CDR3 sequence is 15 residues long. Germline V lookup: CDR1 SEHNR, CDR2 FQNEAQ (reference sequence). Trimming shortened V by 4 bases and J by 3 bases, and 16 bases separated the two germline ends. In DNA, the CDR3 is TGTGCCAGCAGCTCTTTGCGGGGCCCCCGCTACGAGCAGTACTTC. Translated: CASSSLRGPRYEQYF.

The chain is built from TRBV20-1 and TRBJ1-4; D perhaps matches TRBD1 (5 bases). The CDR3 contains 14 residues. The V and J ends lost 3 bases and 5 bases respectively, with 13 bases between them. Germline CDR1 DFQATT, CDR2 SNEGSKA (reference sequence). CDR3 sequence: CSASSRQLNEKLFF. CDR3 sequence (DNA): TGCAGTGCTAGTTCGCGACAGCTGAATGAAAAACTGTTTTTT.

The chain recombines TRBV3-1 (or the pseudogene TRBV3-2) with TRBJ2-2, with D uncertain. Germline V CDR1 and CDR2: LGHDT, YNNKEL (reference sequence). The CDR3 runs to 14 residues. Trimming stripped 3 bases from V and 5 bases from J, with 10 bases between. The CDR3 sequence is CASSQGSLTGELFF. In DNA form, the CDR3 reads TGTGCCAGCAGCCAGGGCAGCTTAACCGGGGAGCTGTTTTTT.

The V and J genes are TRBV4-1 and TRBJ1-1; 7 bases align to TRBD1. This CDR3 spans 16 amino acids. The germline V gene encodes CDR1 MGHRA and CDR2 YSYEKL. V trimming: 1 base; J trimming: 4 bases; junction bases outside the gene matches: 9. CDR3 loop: CASSQGKGAYSTEAFF. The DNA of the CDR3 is TGCGCCAGCAGCCAAGGTAAGGGGGCCTACAGCACTGAAGCTTTCTTT.

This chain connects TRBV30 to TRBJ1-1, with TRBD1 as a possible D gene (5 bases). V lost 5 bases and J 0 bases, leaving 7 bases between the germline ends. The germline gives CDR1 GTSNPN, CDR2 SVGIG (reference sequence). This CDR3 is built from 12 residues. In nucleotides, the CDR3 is TGTGCCTGGGGGGACTTGAACACTGAAGCTTTCTTT. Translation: CAWGDLNTEAFF. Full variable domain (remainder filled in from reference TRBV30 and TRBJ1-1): SQTIHQWPATLVQPVGSPLSLECTVEGTSNPNLYWYRQAAGRGLQLLFYSVGIGQISSEVPQNLSASRPQDRQFILSSKKLLLSDSGFYLCAWGDLNTEAFFGQGTRLTVV.

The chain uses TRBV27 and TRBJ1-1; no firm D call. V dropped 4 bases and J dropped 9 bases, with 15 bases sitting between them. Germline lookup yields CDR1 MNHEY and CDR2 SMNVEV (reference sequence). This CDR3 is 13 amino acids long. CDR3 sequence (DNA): TGTGCCAGCAGTTCCACCGTCGCAGGCCAAGCTTTCTTT. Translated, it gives CASSSTVAGQAFF.

The CDR3 loop is CASSERDNRFTGELFF. CDR3 coding DNA: TGTGCCAGCAGTGAAAGGGATAACAGGTTCACCGGGGAGCTGTTTTTT. The chain has TRBV2 and TRBJ2-2; a possible D gene is TRBD1 (5 bases). In germline, CDR1 is SNHLY, CDR2 FYNNEI. V lost 2 bases to trimming and J lost 4 bases, with 14 bases between them. CDR3 length: 16 amino acids.

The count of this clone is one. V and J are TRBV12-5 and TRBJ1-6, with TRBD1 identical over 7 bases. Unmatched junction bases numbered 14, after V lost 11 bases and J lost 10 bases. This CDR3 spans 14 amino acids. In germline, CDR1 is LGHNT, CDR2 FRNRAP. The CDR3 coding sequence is TGTGCTGTGAGAGACAGGGAAATTGTATCACCCCTCCACTTT. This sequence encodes CAVRDREIVSPLHF.

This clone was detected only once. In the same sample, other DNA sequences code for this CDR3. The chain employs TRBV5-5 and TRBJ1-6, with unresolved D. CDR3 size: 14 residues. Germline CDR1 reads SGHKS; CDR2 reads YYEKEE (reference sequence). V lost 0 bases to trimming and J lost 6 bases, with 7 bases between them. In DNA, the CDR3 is TGTGCCAGCAGCTTGGGGGGAGTTAATTCACCCCTCCACTTT. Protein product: CASSLGGVNSPLHF.

The CDR3 nucleotides are TGTGCCAGCAGCATAAACAGTAACTCTGGAAACACCATATATTTT. This codes for CASSINSNSGNTIYF. The genes are TRBV6-5 and TRBJ1-3; D ambiguous. This CDR3 is 15 amino acids long. Germline V lookup: CDR1 MNHEY, CDR2 SVGAGI. Trimming took off 6 bases at V and 0 bases at J, with 12 bases between the two ends.

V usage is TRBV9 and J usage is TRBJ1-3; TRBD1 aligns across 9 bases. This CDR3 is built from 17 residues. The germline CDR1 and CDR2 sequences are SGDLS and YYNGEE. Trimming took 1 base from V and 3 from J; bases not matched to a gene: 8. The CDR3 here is CASSVIPDRGSGNTIYF. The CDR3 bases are TGTGCCAGCAGCGTAATCCCCGACAGGGGGAGTGGAAACACCATATATTTT.

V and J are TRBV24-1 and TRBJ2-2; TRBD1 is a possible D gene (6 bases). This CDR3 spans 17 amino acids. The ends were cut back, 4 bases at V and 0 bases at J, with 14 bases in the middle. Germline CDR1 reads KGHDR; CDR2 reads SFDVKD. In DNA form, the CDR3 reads TGTGCCACCAGTGACCGGACAGCCTACTCGAACACCGGGGAGCTGTTTTTT. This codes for CATSDRTAYSNTGELFF.

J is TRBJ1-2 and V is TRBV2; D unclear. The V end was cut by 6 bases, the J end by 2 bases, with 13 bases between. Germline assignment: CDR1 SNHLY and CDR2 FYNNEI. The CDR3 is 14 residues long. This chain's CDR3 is CASRYGRRNYGYTF. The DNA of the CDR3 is TGTGCCAGCAGATATGGGAGGCGAAACTATGGCTACACCTTC.

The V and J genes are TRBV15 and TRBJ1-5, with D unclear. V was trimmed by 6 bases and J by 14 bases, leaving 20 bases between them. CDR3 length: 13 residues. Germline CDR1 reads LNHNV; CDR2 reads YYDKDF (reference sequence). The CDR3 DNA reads TGTGCCACCAGAACCCGGACTGGGAAGTTGGAGCATTTT. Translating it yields CATRTRTGKLEHF.

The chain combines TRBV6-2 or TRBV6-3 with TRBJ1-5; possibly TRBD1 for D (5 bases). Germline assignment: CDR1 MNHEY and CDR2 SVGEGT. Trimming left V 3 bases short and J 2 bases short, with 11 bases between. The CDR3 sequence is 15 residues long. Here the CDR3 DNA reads TGTGCCAGCAGTTATACAGGTTGGCGCAATCAGCCCCAGCATTTT. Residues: CASSYTGWRNQPQHF.

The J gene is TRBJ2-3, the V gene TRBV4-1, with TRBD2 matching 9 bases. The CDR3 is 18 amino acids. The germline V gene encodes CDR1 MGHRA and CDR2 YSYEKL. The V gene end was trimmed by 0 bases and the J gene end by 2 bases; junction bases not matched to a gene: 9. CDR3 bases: TGCGCCAGCAGCCAAGATCGAAGCGCGGGGGGGCCCACAGATACGCAGTATTTT. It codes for CASSQDRSAGGPTDTQYF.